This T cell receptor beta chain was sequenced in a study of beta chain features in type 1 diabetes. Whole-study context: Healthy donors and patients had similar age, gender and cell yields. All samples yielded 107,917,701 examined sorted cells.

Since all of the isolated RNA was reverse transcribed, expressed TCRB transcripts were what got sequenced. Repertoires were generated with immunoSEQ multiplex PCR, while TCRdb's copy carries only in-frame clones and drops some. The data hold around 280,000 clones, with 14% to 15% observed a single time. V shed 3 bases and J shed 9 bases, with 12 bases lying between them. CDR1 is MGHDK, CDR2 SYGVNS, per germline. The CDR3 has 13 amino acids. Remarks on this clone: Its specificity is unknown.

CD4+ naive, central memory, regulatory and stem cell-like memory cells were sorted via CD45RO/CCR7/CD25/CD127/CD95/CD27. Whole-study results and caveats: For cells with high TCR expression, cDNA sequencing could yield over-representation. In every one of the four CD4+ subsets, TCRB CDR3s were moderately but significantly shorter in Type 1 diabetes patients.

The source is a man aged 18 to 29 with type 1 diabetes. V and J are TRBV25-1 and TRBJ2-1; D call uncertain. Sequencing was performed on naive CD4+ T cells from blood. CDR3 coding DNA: TGTGCCAGCAGTGATAGGCGCTGGAGTGAGCAGTTCTTC. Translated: CASSDRRWSEQFF.